The 5 T cell receptor beta chains in this list originate from one sample, sequenced in a study of shared clonotypes between healthy human individuals. Sequencing was performed with immunoSEQ multiplex PCR; in TCRdb, only in-frame clones are kept and a portion is missing. The repertoire holds approximately 2,000,000 clones, with about nine tenths as singletons. The sample comprised naive CD4+ T cells from PBMCs. Sample subset: CD45RA+ positively selected. The origin of the receptors is a man aged 18 to 30 in good health. Some clones in this sample may be carry-over from other donors' samples.

This rearrangement joins TRBV4-2 to TRBJ2-5; 10 positions agree with TRBD1. The DNA end favors TRBJ2-7, so the J call may be wrong. The CDR3 runs to 14 residues. Germline lookup yields CDR1 LGHNA and CDR2 YNFKEQ. The CDR3 DNA reads as TGTGCCAGCTCCCAGAGACAGGGGGCGTACGAGCAGTACTTC. The encoded protein is CASSQRQGAYEQYF.

The gene calls are TRBV25-1 and TRBJ2-3; D may be TRBD1 (5 bases). The CDR3 runs 11 residues. Germline values: CDR1 MGHDK, CDR2 SYGVNS. Trimming removed 8 bases from V and 5 bases from J, with 8 bases in between. The CDR3 coding sequence is TGTGCCAGCTCAAGGGGAGATACGCAGTATTTT. Translating gives CASSRGDTQYF.

This chain connects TRBV7-3 to TRBJ2-1; D possibly corresponds to TRBD2 (6 bases). Trimming pared 3 bases from V and 0 bases from J, leaving 18 bases between. Per the germline V gene, CDR1 is SGHTA and CDR2 is FQGTGA. CDR3 length equals 18 residues. Here the CDR3 DNA reads TGTGCCAGCAGCTTCCTGACCACTAGCCCTAGCTCCTACAATGAGCAGTTCTTC. It yields the protein CASSFLTTSPSSYNEQFF. Full variable domain (outside the CDR3, taken from reference TRBV7-3 and TRBJ2-1): GAGVSQTPSNKVTEKGKYVELRCDPISGHTALYWYRQSLGQGPEFLIYFQGTGAADDSGLPNDRFFAVRPEGSVSTLKIQRTERGDSAVYLCASSFLTTSPSSYNEQFFGPGTRLTVL.

The rearrangement links TRBV7-9 to TRBJ1-1, with D perhaps matching TRBD1 (6 bases). The CDR3 has 14 residues. The ends were cut back, 5 bases at V and 6 bases at J, with 16 bases in the middle. Germline assignment: CDR1 SEHNR and CDR2 FQNEAQ (reference sequence). CDR3 sequence reads: CASSPQGPSSEAFF. For the CDR3, the DNA is TGTGCCAGCAGCCCACAGGGCCCCAGCTCTGAAGCTTTCTTT.

To note about this clone: No DNA is shown, since the ends of the CDR3 on it are uncertain; the CDR3 is the one TCRdb lists. The genes are TRBV28 and TRBJ1-5. The germline V gene encodes CDR1 MDHEN and CDR2 SYDVKM. Both ends counted, the CDR3 spans 14 residues. The CDR3 spells CASSLVTQLGPSIF.